This T cell receptor (beta chain) comes out of a study of shared clonotypes between healthy human individuals. Findings and caveats of the study: The authors sampled blood alone, and tissue repertoires likely differ.

Clones were sequenced by immunoSEQ multiplex PCR, and TCRdb holds only the in-frame ones, with some missing. Of hundreds of thousands of clones in the sample, 90% to 96% are singletons; the top ten hold roughly 0.06%. Remarks on this clone: Its antigen is unidentified.

CDR1 and CDR2 from the germline V gene are MGHRA and YSYEKL. Trimming took off 3 bases at V and 9 bases at J, with 12 bases between the two ends. CDR3 length equals 13 residues. This sequence originates from a woman aged 30 to 39 in good health. Sequences were obtained from naive CD4+ T cells sorted from blood. The subset: CD45RA+ positively selected. V usage is TRBV4-1 and J usage is TRBJ2-1, with D perhaps matching TRBD1 (6 bases). CDR3 loop: CASSQIQGPEQFF. The CDR3 DNA sequence: TGCGCCAGCAGCCAGATACAGGGTCCTGAGCAGTTCTTC.